The 25 T cell receptor beta chains below were found in one sample sequenced in a study of T cells in Graves' hyperthyroidism and ophthalmopathy. RNA transcripts provided the source from which TCR beta CDR3 regions were amplified. First-round RT-PCR targeting the TCR CDR3 was performed with the HTBI primer set. TCRdb fed the multiplex PCR reads into MiXCR, producing one record per CDR3 protein. The sample carries fewer than 400,000 distinct CDR3 sequences, over 15% recorded once. Sequenced material: blood. The receptors here all came from a man aged 30-40 years with Graves' hyperthyroidism.

This clonotype has ten or more counts. The gene calls are TRBV11-2 and TRBJ2-7; 7 bases agree with TRBD2. Germline assignment: CDR1 SGHAT and CDR2 FQNNGV. This CDR3 contains 14 residues. Trimming took 3 bases from V and 2 from J; bases not matched to a gene: 4. Written as DNA, the CDR3 is TGTGCCAGCAGCTTCGGACTAGGAGCCTACGAGCAGTACTTC. It yields the protein CASSFGLGAYEQYF.

This chain connects TRBV3-1 to TRBJ1-5; TRBD1 matches 7 bases. Germline values: CDR1 LGHDT, CDR2 YNNKEL (reference sequence). With V trimmed by 3 bases and J by 4 bases, 3 bases remained unmatched. This CDR3 is built from 14 residues. For the CDR3, the DNA is TGTGCCAGCAGCCATTCAGGGGGAAATCAGCCCCAGCATTTT. Amino acid sequence: CASSHSGGNQPQHF.

This clonotype was recorded at least ten times. V and J are TRBV11-3 and TRBJ2-2; D may be TRBD2 (6 bases). Germline lookup yields CDR1 SGHNT and CDR2 YENEEA. The CDR3 covers 19 residues. Trimming took 6 bases from V and 5 from J, leaving 28 bases between them. For the CDR3, the DNA is TGTGCCAGCAGTTTGAGGAAGGGACGAACACCGGGGAGGACCGGGGAGCTGTTTTTT. Translating gives CASSLRKGRTPGRTGELFF.

The CDR3 sequence: CASSLSYRGGNEQFF. CDR3 DNA sequence: TGTGCCAGCAGTTTATCATACAGGGGGGGCAATGAGCAGTTCTTC. This chain uses TRBV27 with TRBJ2-1; D is possibly TRBD1 (8 bases). The CDR3 runs 15 residues. V was trimmed by 0 bases and J by 6 bases, leaving 12 bases between them. CDR1 and CDR2 from the germline V gene are MNHEY and SMNVEV (reference sequence).

The sample holds many counts of this clonotype. The chain links TRBV11-2 to TRBJ2-3, with D hard to call. The ends were cut back, 1 base at V and 2 bases at J, with 10 bases in the middle. Germline V gives CDR1 SGHAT, CDR2 FQNNGV. CDR3 length: 15 amino acids. Here the CDR3 reads CASSLGDRNTDTQYF. In nucleotides, the CDR3 is TGTGCCAGCAGCTTAGGCGACCGAAACACAGATACGCAGTATTTT.

With respect to this clonotype: A much larger clone differs by one base, so this may be a read error. The chain is built from TRBV6-1 and TRBJ2-1; 7 bases map to TRBD1. With the DNA end fitting TRBJ2-7 better, the J assignment may be wrong. This CDR3 is built from 14 residues. Germline CDR1 and CDR2: MNHNS and SASEGT. CDR3 loop: CASSTFTGDNEQYF. DNA for the CDR3: TGTGCCAGCAGTACCTTTACAGGGGACAATGAGCAGTACTTC.

This clonotype showed up just a few times. This could be a read error, since a much larger clone is one nucleotide away. V is TRBV15 and J is TRBJ2-1, with 7 bases aligning to TRBD2. Germline CDR1 is LNHNV and CDR2 is YYDKDF (reference sequence). CDR3 length: 13 residues. V gave up 8 bases and J gave up 6 bases; unmatched junction bases: 7. The CDR3 coding sequence is TGTGCCACCGGCGCCCGACTAGCCAATGAGCAGTTCTTC. Its protein is CATGARLANEQFF.

In this sample, this clonotype turned up a few times. The chain uses TRBV11-2 and TRBJ2-7; D might be TRBD1 or TRBD2, each matching 5 bases. V was trimmed by 2 bases and J by 7 bases, leaving 18 bases between them. The length of the CDR3 is 15 residues. The V gene's germline CDR1 is SGHAT and CDR2 FQNNGV. CDR3 sequence (DNA): TGTGCCAGCAGCTTAAAGTCCCTCCAGAGGGGAGAGCAGTACTTC. It is translated as CASSLKSLQRGEQYF.

This clonotype was counted at least ten times. This CDR3 reads CASSYSGNYGYTF. CDR3 in DNA: TGTGCCAGCAGTTACTCTGGGAACTATGGCTACACCTTC. The J gene is TRBJ1-2, the V gene TRBV6-5; D remains unclear. The germline V and J ends were trimmed by 0 bases and 2 bases, with 4 bases remaining between them. Germline V lookup: CDR1 MNHEY, CDR2 SVGAGI. The CDR3 length is 13 residues.

This chain uses TRBV20-1 with TRBJ2-1; D possibly corresponds to TRBD2 (6 bases). This CDR3 contains 14 residues. The V gene lost 3 bases and the J gene lost 5 bases, with 14 bases spanning the gap. The germline V gene encodes CDR1 DFQATT and CDR2 SNEGSKA (reference sequence). The chain's CDR3 is CSARYSGWNNEQFF. In nucleotides, the CDR3 is TGCAGTGCTAGGTATAGCGGTTGGAACAATGAGCAGTTCTTC.

The chain couples TRBV20-1 to TRBJ2-5; weak D call: TRBD1 (6 bases). Germline lookup yields CDR1 DFQATT and CDR2 SNEGSKA (reference sequence). The CDR3 is 12 amino acids. Trimming removed 6 bases at V and 4 bases at J, with 12 bases between. CDR3: CSAPDRGETQYF. In nucleotides, the CDR3 is TGCAGTGCGCCGGACAGAGGAGAGACCCAGTACTTC.

This clonotype was observed a single time. V and J are TRBV19 and TRBJ1-6; D call uncertain. The CDR3 contains 12 residues. The V gene lost 5 bases and the J gene lost 5 bases, with 4 bases spanning the gap. CDR1 and CDR2 from the germline V gene are LNHDA and SQIVND (reference sequence). CDR3 sequence: CASSPHNSPLHF. CDR3 sequence (DNA): TGTGCCAGTAGTCCCCATAATTCACCCCTCCACTTT.

This clonotype was seen repeatedly, ten times or more. This rearrangement joins TRBV7-3 to TRBJ2-3; D is ambiguous. Germline V gives CDR1 SGHTA, CDR2 FQGTGA. This CDR3 is built from 15 residues. V lost 1 base, J lost 4 bases, and 12 bases lay in between. The CDR3 sequence: CASSLSGLSADTQYF. CDR3 nucleotides: TGTGCCAGCAGCTTAAGCGGCCTATCGGCAGATACGCAGTATTTT.

This clonotype has only a few counts. The chain couples TRBV19 to TRBJ2-5; TRBD1 might be the D (5 bases). The CDR3 loop spans 14 amino acids. The V and J ends lost 5 bases and 1 base respectively, with 11 bases between them. The germline CDR1 and CDR2 sequences are LNHDA and SQIVND (reference sequence). CDR3 sequence reads: CASSDLGLQETQYF. The DNA of the CDR3 is TGTGCCAGTAGTGATTTGGGGCTCCAAGAGACCCAGTACTTC.

This clonotype came up many times. The rearrangement uses TRBV6-1 and TRBJ1-4; D not resolved. Trimming shortened V by 4 bases and J by 6 bases, and 12 bases separated the two germline ends. There are 14 residues in the CDR3. Germline-derived CDR1 and CDR2 are MNHNS and SASEGT. CDR3 DNA sequence: TGTGCCAGCAGTGCGTGGAGTTGGGATGAAAAACTGTTTTTT. It codes for CASSAWSWDEKLFF.

This clonotype was recorded at least ten times. The V call is TRBV3-1, the J call TRBJ2-5; 9 positions match TRBD2. Germline-derived CDR1 and CDR2 are LGHDT and YNNKEL (reference sequence). The CDR3 is made up of 17 amino acids. V was clipped by 0 bases and J by 2 bases; unmatched bases: 7. The CDR3 DNA reads as TGTGCCAGCAGCCAAGAAGCCCAGCGGGAGGTACAAGAGACCCAGTACTTC. As protein: CASSQEAQREVQETQYF.

The rearrangement joins TRBV6-1 to TRBJ1-3; D is uncertain. The CDR3 contains 14 residues. Trimming stripped 6 bases from V and 0 bases from J, with 9 bases between. Germline V CDR1 and CDR2: MNHNS, SASEGT. The CDR3 spells CASSHDLSGNTIYF. CDR3 nucleotide sequence: TGTGCCAGCAGCCATGACCTCTCTGGAAACACCATATATTTT.

This chain connects TRBV24-1 to TRBJ2-1, with 10 nucleotides matching TRBD2. The germline V gene encodes CDR1 KGHDR and CDR2 SFDVKD. The CDR3 consists of 16 residues. V dropped 4 bases and J dropped 7; count of bases not matched to a gene: 9. CDR3 in amino acids: CATSDPSGSTINEQFF. The CDR3 coding sequence is TGTGCCACCAGTGACCCTAGCGGGAGTACCATAAATGAGCAGTTCTTC.

This clonotype was seen repeatedly, ten times or more. The chain combines TRBV6-1 with TRBJ2-1; TRBD1 aligns across 10 bases. Germline V gene data show CDR1 as MNHNS and CDR2 as SASEGT. The V and J ends lost 3 bases and 7 bases, in that order; junction bases with no gene match: 9. CDR3 length: 16 residues. The CDR3 region is CASSDRDRGWENEQFF. In nucleotides, the CDR3 is TGTGCCAGCAGTGACCGGGACAGGGGTTGGGAGAATGAGCAGTTCTTC.

This clonotype showed up many times. This rearrangement joins TRBV7-9 to TRBJ2-1, with a possible D match to TRBD1 (5 bases). The V end was cut by 1 base, the J end by 8 bases, with 24 bases between. In germline, CDR1 is SEHNR, CDR2 FQNEAQ (reference sequence). The CDR3 runs to 18 residues. The CDR3 is CASSLVPLGRPFLDEQFF. CDR3 nucleotide sequence: TGTGCCAGCAGCTTAGTTCCCTTGGGGCGGCCCTTTCTGGATGAGCAGTTCTTC.

This clonotype occurred a few times. A much larger clone is a single base away; this may be a read error. This chain links TRBV30 with TRBJ2-5, with D hard to call. The germline V gene encodes CDR1 GTSNPN and CDR2 SVGIG (reference sequence). V gave up 5 bases and J gave up 10 bases, with 11 bases separating them. The CDR3 extends over 10 amino acids. The CDR3 DNA is TGTGCCTGGTCATTGAAGATCCAGTACTTC. Translating it yields CAWSLKIQYF. Drawing the rest from reference TRBV30 and TRBJ2-5, the complete variable domain is SQTIHQWPATLVQPVGSPLSLECTVEGTSNPNLYWYRQAAGRGLQLLFYSVGIGQISSEVPQNLSASRPQDRQFILSSKKLLLSDSGFYLCAWSLKIQYFGPGTRLLVL.

In this sample, this clonotype turned up a few times. The chain links TRBV7-9 to TRBJ2-7; TRBD2 aligns across 8 bases. From germline, CDR1 is SEHNR and CDR2 FQNEAQ (reference sequence). The CDR3 covers 15 residues. J lost 5 bases, V lost 5 bases, and 11 bases had no gene match. The CDR3: CASSTQRERSHEQYF. The DNA for the CDR3 is TGTGCCAGCAGCACCCAGCGGGAGCGGTCCCACGAGCAGTACTTC.

This clonotype was counted a few times. The J gene is TRBJ2-5, the V gene TRBV10-3; 10 bases map to TRBD2. The CDR3 has 17 amino acids. Per germline, CDR1 ENHRY and CDR2 SYGVKD. V lost 0 bases to trimming and J lost 7 bases; unmatched junction nucleotides: 11. CDR3 coding DNA: TGTGCCATCAGTGAGTCGACCCCTAGCGGGAGAATGGGGACCCAGTACTTC. This translates into CAISESTPSGRMGTQYF.

This clonotype has only a few counts. The CDR3 here is CSVAHRLAPQQYF. In DNA, the CDR3 is TGCAGCGTGGCCCACCGACTAGCTCCGCAGCAGTACTTC. The genes are TRBV29-1 and TRBJ2-7, with TRBD2 identical over 7 bases. CDR3 length: 13 residues. The ends lost 6 bases at V and 8 bases at J; junction bases unmatched: 13. Germline V gene data show CDR1 as SQVTM and CDR2 as ANQGSEA.

Details on this clonotype: At one end the junction does not follow the germline gene, possibly because of a read error. The V gene is TRBV7-3, the J gene TRBJ1-5, with 10 positions matching TRBD1. Germline V CDR1 and CDR2: SGHTA, FQGTGA. The CDR3 spans 15 residues. CDR3 nucleotides: TGTGCCAGCAGCTCCCTCGGACAGGGGGGTCAGCCCCGGCATTTT. This sequence encodes CASSSLGQGGQPRHF.